This TCR beta chain was identified during a study of vaccination effects on CD4 cells after COVID-19. Sequencing in the ViraFEST assay came after antigen-specific CD4+ T cells had been expanded with viral peptide pools, which were used to stimulate PBMC. Having been cultured for 9 to 11 days, the cells underwent CD4+ T cell isolation. A note on this clone: Its matching antigen is unknown. No DNA is shown, since the ends of the CDR3 on it are uncertain; the CDR3 is the one TCRdb lists.

Using immunoSEQ multiplex PCR, the repertoire was profiled, and TCRdb retains in-frame clones only, with some absent. The table records tens of thousands of clones, 65% to 85% of them present only once. The CDR3 is 12 residues long, counting both termini. Study-wide findings and caveats: Marked contraction was observed in infection-induced and vaccine-induced clones late after vaccination.

The sample here was CD4+ T cells from PBMCs cultured with HCoV-229E spike peptides, taken before COVID-19 vaccination. This chain connects TRBV12-3 or TRBV12-4 to TRBJ2-7; TRBD2, the D gene given by the table, was not confirmed from the DNA. This TCR was sampled from a human donor who received a COVID-19 vaccine. The CDR3: CASSLFLYEQYF.